Listed here is a single TCR beta chain. The antigen remains unidentified. This sample's treatment: oral pan-JAK inhibitor, 5-10 mg twice daily. PBMCs were stained for CD3, CD4 and CD8, and CD4+ and CD8+ T cells were sorted. Between the trimmed V and J ends, which lost 0 bases and 2 bases, there was a span of 18 bases. The germline V gene encodes CDR1 SQVTM and CDR2 ANQGSEA. The CDR3 is 17 amino acids. These data originate in a study of CD8+ T cells in alopecia areata. Study context: Oral tofacitinib, 5 to 10 mg twice daily, was given in an open-label trial. Broader study findings: Clonality in the scalp and expanded CD8+ clones ranked among the top 100 were significantly decreased by tofacitinib. With one nonresponder, baseline CD8+ expansion's link to response remains uncertain.

Extracted RNA was reverse transcribed into cDNA, the sequencing template. TCRdb keeps only in-frame clones here, not all; method: immunoSEQ multiplex PCR. The sample carries 90,000 to 120,000 clones, 84% recorded once. The clonotype was recovered from a human donor with alopecia areata. Material: CD8+ T cells sorted from blood, obtained at week 24, from a patient treated with tofacitinib. The chain has TRBV29-1 and TRBJ2-3; a weak D match, TRBD2 (7 bases). CDR3: CSVEDLGAGALTDTQYF. CDR3 coding DNA: TGCAGCGTTGAAGATCTAGGGGCGGGGGCCCTCACAGATACGCAGTATTTT.